The rows below give T cell receptor beta chains drawn from one sample of a study of cytomegalovirus exposure and HLA in healthy donors. Assay: immunoSEQ multiplex PCR; the TCRdb copy retains only in-frame clones and omits some. The sample yields around 86,000 clones, almost 80% seen once. The sample was PBMCs. The receptors here all came from a female donor in good health and CMV-seronegative. Each CDR3 is given with its conserved first and last residue. Fields, in order: V gene, clone size, D gene, J gene, CDR3 protein, CDR3 DNA. The D gene is left open where the match is weak. The size field is filled for only some rows; it gives once, few, many or a size class.

TRBV27	once	TRBD2	TRBJ2-7	CASSLPGGLAGVPGSYEQYF	TGTGCCAGCAGTTTACCCGGGGGACTAGCGGGGGTCCCAGGGTCCTACGAGCAGTACTTC
TRBV5-4	.	TRBD2	TRBJ2-7	CASSLPSGGPYEQYF	TGTGCCAGCAGCTTGCCTAGCGGGGGCCCCTACGAGCAGTACTTC
TRBV27	.	.	TRBJ1-6	CASSSLRDRKPLHF	TGTGCCAGCAGTTCCCTGCGAGACAGGAAACCCCTCCACTTT
TRBV2	.	.	TRBJ1-4	CASSEETRATNEKLFF	TGTGCCAGCAGTGAGGAGACGCGCGCAACTAATGAAAAACTGTTTTTT
TRBV5-8	.	TRBD1	TRBJ2-2	CASSRQGTLGELFF	TGTGCCAGCAGCCGACAGGGAACGCTCGGGGAGCTGTTTTTT
TRBV15	once	.	TRBJ2-3	CATSPGRGSSTDTQYF	TGTGCCACCAGCCCTGGGAGGGGGTCTAGCACAGATACGCAGTATTTT
TRBV5-4	.	TRBD2	TRBJ2-7	CASSPRGGTYEQYF	TGTGCCAGCAGCCCACGGGGGGGCACCTACGAGCAGTACTTC
TRBV27	.	TRBD1	TRBJ2-1	CASSSDRAYNEQFF	TGTGCCAGCAGTTCGGACAGGGCCTACAATGAGCAGTTCTTC
TRBV7-6	.	TRBD2	TRBJ2-7	CASSPGTRRDEQYF	TGTGCCAGCAGCCCAGGGACTAGAAGGGACGAGCAGTACTTC
TRBV6-5	.	.	TRBJ1-1	CASSYGIGGVTEAFF	TGTGCCAGCAGTTACGGGATTGGGGGGGTCACTGAAGCTTTCTTT
TRBV29-1	.	TRBD2	TRBJ2-3	CSADGGIGAFTDTQYF	TGCAGCGCCGACGGGGGGATCGGCGCCTTCACAGATACGCAGTATTTT
TRBV29-1	.	TRBD1	TRBJ2-2	CSASTGGTGELFF	TGCAGCGCATCGACAGGGGGCACCGGGGAGCTGTTTTTT
TRBV9	.	TRBD1	TRBJ1-4	CASSVGWTGVEKLFF	TGTGCCAGCAGCGTAGGGTGGACAGGGGTCGAAAAACTGTTTTTT
TRBV19	.	TRBD1	TRBJ2-7	CASSSRDRGLSEQYF	TGTGCCAGTAGTAGCCGGGACAGGGGGCTCTCCGAGCAGTACTTC
TRBV5-1	few	.	TRBJ2-1	CASSLEGEVYNEQFF	TGCGCCAGCAGCTTGGAGGGAGAAGTTTACAATGAGCAGTTCTTC
TRBV4-2	.	TRBD2	TRBJ2-2	CASSQDLNGGVTGELFF	TGTGCCAGCAGCCAAGATCTTAACGGGGGGGTTACCGGGGAGCTGTTTTTT
TRBV29-1	.	TRBD2	TRBJ2-1	CSVELAGVTNEQFF	TGCAGCGTAGAACTAGCGGGAGTTACAAATGAGCAGTTCTTC
TRBV5-1	.	.	TRBJ2-1	CASSLGSGLTGEQFF	TGCGCCAGCAGCTTGGGATCCGGTCTTACAGGGGAGCAGTTCTTC
TRBV5-1	.	.	TRBJ2-7	CASRGRTDSYEQYF	TGCGCCAGCAGAGGGAGGACCGACAGCTACGAGCAGTACTTC
TRBV7-9	.	TRBD1	TRBJ2-7	CASSLANLDKTGGGDEQYF	TGTGCCAGCAGCTTAGCCAACCTGGATAAGACAGGGGGCGGCGACGAGCAGTACTTC
TRBV6-1	.	TRBD1	TRBJ2-7	CASTDRGLGEQYF	TGTGCCAGCACCGACAGGGGGCTTGGGGAGCAGTACTTC
TRBV6-5	.	TRBD1	TRBJ1-5	CASSPDREFQPQHF	TGTGCCAGCAGCCCAGACAGGGAATTTCAGCCCCAGCATTTT
TRBV5-1	few	TRBD1	TRBJ1-5	CASSRPWTGFDQPQHF	TGCGCCAGCAGCCGACCGTGGACAGGGTTTGATCAGCCCCAGCATTTT
TRBV2	.	TRBD2	TRBJ2-7	CASSPGGASGSHEQYF	TGTGCCAGCAGTCCAGGCGGGGCTAGCGGGAGCCACGAGCAGTACTTC
TRBV4-2	.	.	TRBJ2-1	CASSQDVREQFF	TGTGCCAGCAGCCAAGATGTGAGAGAGCAGTTCTTC